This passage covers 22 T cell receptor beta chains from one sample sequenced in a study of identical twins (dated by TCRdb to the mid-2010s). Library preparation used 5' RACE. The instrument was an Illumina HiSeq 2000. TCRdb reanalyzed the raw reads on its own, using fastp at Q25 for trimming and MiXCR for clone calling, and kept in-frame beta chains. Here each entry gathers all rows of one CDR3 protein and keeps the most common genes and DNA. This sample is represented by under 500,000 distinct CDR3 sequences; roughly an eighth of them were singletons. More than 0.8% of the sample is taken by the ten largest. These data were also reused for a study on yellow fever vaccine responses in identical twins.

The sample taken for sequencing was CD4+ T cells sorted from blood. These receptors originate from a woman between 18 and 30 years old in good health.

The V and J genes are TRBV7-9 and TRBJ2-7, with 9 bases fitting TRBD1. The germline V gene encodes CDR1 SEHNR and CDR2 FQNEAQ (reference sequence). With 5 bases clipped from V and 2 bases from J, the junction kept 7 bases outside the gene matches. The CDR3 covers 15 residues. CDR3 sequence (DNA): TGTGCCAGCAGCCCCCGGACAGGGGACGCCTACGAGCAGTACTTC. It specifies CASSPRTGDAYEQYF.

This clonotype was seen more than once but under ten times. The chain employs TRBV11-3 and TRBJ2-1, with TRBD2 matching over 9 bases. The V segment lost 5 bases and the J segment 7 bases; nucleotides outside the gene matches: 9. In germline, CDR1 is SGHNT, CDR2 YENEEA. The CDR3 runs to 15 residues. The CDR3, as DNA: TGTGCCAGCAGCCGCGGGGGGGCAATCATAAATGAGCAGTTCTTC. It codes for CASSRGGAIINEQFF.

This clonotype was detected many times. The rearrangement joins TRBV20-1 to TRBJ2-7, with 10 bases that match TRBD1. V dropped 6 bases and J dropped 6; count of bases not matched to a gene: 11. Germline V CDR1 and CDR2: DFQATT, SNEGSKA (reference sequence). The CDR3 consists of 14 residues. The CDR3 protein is CSATTGTGASEQYF. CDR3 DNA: TGCAGTGCCACAACCGGGACAGGGGCCAGCGAGCAGTACTTC.

The CDR3 coding sequence is TGTGCCAGCAGCATGGAGACAGGTTCCACCGGGGAGCTGTTTTTT. It codes for CASSMETGSTGELFF. V usage is TRBV5-6 and J usage is TRBJ2-2, with D maybe TRBD1 (6 bases). Germline V gene data show CDR1 as SGHDT and CDR2 as YYEEEE. V lost 4 bases to trimming and J lost 4 bases, with 14 bases between them. The CDR3 spans 15 residues. Filled out from reference TRBV5-6 and TRBJ2-2, the complete variable domain reads DAGVTQSPTHLIKTRGQQVTLRCSPKSGHDTVSWYQQALGQGPQFIFQYYEEEERQRGNFPDRFSGHQFPNYSSELNVNALLLGDSALYLCASSMETGSTGELFFGEGSRLTVL.

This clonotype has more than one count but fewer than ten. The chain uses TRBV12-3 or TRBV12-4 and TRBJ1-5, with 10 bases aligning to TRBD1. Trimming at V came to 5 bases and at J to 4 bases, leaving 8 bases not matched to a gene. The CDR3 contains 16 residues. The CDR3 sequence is CASSRGQGRLNQPQHF. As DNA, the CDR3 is TGTGCCAGCAGTCGGGGACAGGGGCGCCTTAATCAGCCCCAGCATTTT.

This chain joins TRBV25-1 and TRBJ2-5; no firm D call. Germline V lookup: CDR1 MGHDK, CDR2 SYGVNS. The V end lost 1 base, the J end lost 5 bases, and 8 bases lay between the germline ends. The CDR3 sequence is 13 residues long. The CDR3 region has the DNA TGTGCCAGCAGTGAATGGGGTGGGGAGACCCAGTACTTC. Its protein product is CASSEWGGETQYF.

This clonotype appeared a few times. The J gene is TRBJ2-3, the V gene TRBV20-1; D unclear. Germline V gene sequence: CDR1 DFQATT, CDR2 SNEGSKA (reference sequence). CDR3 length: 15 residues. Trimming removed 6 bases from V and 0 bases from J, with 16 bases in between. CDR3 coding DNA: TGCAGTGCGAGAAGCTACAAATCTAGCACAGATACGCAGTATTTT. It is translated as CSARSYKSSTDTQYF.

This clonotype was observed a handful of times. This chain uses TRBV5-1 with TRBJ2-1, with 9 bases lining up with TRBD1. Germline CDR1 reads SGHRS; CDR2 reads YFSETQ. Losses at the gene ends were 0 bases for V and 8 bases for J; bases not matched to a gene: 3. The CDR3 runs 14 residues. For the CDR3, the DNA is TGCGCCAGCAGCTTGGACGGGACAGGGTATGAGCAGTTCTTC. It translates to CASSLDGTGYEQFF.

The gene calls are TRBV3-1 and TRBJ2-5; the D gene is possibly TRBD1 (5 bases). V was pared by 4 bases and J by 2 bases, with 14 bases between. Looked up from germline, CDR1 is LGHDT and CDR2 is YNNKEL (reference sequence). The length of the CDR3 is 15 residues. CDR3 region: CASSLLRGRQETQYF. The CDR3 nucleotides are TGTGCCAGCAGCCTCCTTAGGGGCCGACAAGAGACCCAGTACTTC.

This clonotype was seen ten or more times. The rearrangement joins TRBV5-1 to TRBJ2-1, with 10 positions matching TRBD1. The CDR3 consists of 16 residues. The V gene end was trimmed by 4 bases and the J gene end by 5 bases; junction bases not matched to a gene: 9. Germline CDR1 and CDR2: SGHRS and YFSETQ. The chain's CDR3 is CASSPSWGQGHNEQFF. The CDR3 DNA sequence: TGCGCCAGCAGCCCCAGCTGGGGACAGGGGCACAATGAGCAGTTCTTC. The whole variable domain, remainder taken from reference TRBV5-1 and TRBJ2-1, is KAGVTQTPRYLIKTRGQQVTLSCSPISGHRSVSWYQQTPGQGLQFLFEYFSETQRNKGNFPGRFSGRQFSNSRSEMNVSTLELGDSALYLCASSPSWGQGHNEQFFGPGTRLTVL.

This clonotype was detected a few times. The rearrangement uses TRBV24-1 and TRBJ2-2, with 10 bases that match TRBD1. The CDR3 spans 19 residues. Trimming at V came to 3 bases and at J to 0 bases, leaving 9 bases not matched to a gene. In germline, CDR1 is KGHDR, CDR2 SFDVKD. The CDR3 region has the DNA TGTGCCACCAGTGATATACCCCCCGGGACAGGGGCGAACACCGGGGAGCTGTTTTTT. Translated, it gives CATSDIPPGTGANTGELFF.

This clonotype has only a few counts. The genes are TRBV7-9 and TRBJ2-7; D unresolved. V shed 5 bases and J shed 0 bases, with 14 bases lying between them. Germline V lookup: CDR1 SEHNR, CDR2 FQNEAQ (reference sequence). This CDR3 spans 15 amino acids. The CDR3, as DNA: TGTGCCAGCAGCATCTTGACTGTGCTCTCCTACGAGCAGTACTTC. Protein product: CASSILTVLSYEQYF.

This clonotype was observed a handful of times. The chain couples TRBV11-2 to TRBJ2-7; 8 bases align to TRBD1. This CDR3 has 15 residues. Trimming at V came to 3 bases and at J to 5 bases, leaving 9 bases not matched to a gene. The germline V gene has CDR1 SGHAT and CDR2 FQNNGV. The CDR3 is CASSLGTGPRDEQYF. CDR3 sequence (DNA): TGTGCCAGCAGCTTGGGGACAGGACCTAGGGACGAGCAGTACTTC. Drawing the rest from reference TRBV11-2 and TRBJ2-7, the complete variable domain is EAGVAQSPRYKIIEKRQSVAFWCNPISGHATLYWYQQILGQGPKLLIQFQNNGVVDDSQLPKDRFSAERLKGVDSTLKIQPAKLEDSAVYLCASSLGTGPRDEQYFGPGTRLTVT.

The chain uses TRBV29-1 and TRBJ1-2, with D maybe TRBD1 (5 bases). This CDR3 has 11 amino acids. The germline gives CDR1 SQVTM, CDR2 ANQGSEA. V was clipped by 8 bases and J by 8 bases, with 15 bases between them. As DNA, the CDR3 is TGCAGCCCGTCGGGACCAGACGGCTACACCTTC. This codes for CSPSGPDGYTF. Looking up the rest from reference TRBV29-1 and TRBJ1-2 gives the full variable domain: SAVISQKPSRDICQRGTSLTIQCQVDSQVTMMFWYRQQPGQSLTLIATANQGSEATYESGFVIDKFPISRPNLTFSTLTVSNMSPEDSSIYLCSPSGPDGYTFGSGTRLTVV.

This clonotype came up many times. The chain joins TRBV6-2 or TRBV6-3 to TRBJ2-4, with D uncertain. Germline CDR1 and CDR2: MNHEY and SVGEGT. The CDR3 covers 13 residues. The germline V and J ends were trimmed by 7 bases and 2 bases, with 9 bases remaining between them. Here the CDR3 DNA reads TGTGCCAGCACCTTTCGATCCAAAAACATTCAGTACTTC. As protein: CASTFRSKNIQYF.

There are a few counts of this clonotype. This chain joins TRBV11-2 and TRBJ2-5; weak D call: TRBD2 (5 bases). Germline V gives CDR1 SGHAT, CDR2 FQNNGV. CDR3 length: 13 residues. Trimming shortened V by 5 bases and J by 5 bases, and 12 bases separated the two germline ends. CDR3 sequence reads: CASSRGWGETQYF. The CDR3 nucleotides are TGTGCCAGCAGCCGCGGGTGGGGTGAGACCCAGTACTTC.

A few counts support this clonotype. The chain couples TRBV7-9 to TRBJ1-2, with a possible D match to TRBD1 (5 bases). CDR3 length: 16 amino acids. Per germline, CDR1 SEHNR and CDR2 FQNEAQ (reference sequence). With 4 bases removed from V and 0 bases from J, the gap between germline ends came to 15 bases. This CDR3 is CASSWDGRPANYGYTF. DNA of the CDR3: TGTGCCAGCAGCTGGGACGGGAGGCCAGCTAACTATGGCTACACCTTC.

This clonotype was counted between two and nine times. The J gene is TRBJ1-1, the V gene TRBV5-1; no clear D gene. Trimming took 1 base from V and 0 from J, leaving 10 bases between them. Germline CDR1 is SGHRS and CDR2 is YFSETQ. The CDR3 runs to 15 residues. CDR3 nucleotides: TGCGCCAGCAGCTTGTGGTCACAGTTGAACACTGAAGCTTTCTTT. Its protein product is CASSLWSQLNTEAFF.

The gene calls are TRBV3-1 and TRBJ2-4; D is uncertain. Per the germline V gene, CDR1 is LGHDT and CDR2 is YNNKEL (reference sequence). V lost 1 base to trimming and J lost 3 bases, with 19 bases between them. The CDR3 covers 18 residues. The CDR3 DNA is TGTGCCAGCAGCCAAGCCTCGGTGCAGGACGGGCTCAAAAACATTCAGTACTTC. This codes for CASSQASVQDGLKNIQYF.

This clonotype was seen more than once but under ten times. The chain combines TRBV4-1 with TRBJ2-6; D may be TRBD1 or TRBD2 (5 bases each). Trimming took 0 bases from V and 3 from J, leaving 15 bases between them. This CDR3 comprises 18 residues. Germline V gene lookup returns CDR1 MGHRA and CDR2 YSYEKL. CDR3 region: CASSQEAEGASGANVLTF. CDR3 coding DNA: TGCGCCAGCAGCCAAGAAGCGGAAGGGGCAAGTGGGGCCAACGTCCTGACTTTC.

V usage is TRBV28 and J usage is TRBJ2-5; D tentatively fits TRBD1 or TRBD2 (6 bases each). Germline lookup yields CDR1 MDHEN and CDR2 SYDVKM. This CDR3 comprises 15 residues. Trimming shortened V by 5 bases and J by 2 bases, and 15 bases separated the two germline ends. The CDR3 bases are TGTGCCAGCAGTACCGGGGGCGGGAAGCAAGAGACCCAGTACTTC. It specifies CASSTGGGKQETQYF.

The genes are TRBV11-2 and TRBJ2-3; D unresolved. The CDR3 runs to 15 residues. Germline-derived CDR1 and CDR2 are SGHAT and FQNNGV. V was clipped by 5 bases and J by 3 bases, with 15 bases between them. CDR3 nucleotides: TGTGCCAGCAGCGCCCAAGGACCAAGAACAGATACGCAGTATTTT. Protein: CASSAQGPRTDTQYF.